The rows below give T cell receptor beta chains drawn from one sample of a study of siplizumab effects on memory and regulatory T cells. Some clones are missing from TCRdb's copy, which holds only in-frame ones; the method was immunoSEQ multiplex PCR. The sample consists of approximately 100,000 clones, 85% to 95% of them appearing once. Sequencing was performed on non-Treg CD4+ T cells sorted from blood. These receptors all come from a human donor in good health. Each CDR3 is given with its conserved first and last residue. Each record gives: clone size, D gene, J gene, V gene, CDR3 DNA, CDR3 protein. D genes are given only for firm matches. Clone size is shown for a subset of rows, as once, few, many or a class of expanded clone.

size: -
D: -
J: TRBJ2-3
V: TRBV19
DNA: TGTGCCAGTAGTACTAGACAGGACTCCACAGATACGCAGTATTTT
CDR3: CASSTRQDSTDTQYF

size: once
D: TRBD2
J: TRBJ2-3
V: TRBV5-4
DNA: TGTGCCAGCAGTTCAAGGACTAGCTATCCGTCAGATACGCAGTATTTT
CDR3: CASSSRTSYPSDTQYF

size: -
D: TRBD2
J: TRBJ2-3
V: TRBV7-2
DNA: TGTGCCAGCACCCTAGCGGGGGCCACAGATACGCAGTATTTT
CDR3: CASTLAGATDTQYF

size: -
D: -
J: TRBJ1-3
V: TRBV19
DNA: TGTGCCAGTACCTTGTCCTGGGGCTCTGGAAACACCATATATTTT
CDR3: CASTLSWGSGNTIYF

size: -
D: -
J: TRBJ1-6
V: TRBV6-5
DNA: TGTGCCAGCAGTTACTCGAGGACAGTTAATTCACCCCTCCACTTT
CDR3: CASSYSRTVNSPLHF

size: -
D: -
J: TRBJ2-1
V: TRBV4-2
DNA: TGTGCCAGCAGCACAACGTATGAGCAGTTCTTC
CDR3: CASSTTYEQFF

size: -
D: -
J: TRBJ2-7
V: TRBV7-9
DNA: TGTGCCAGCATTCCGGGTTGGGCAGGACGGACCGAGCAGTACTTC
CDR3: CASIPGWAGRTEQYF

size: -
D: TRBD1
J: TRBJ1-1
V: TRBV18
DNA: TGTGCCAGCTCAACAACAGGGGGGTACACTGAAGCTTTCTTT
CDR3: CASSTTGGYTEAFF

size: once
D: TRBD2
J: TRBJ2-3
V: TRBV7-2
DNA: TGTGCCAGCAGCTTAAGGATAGCGGGGGGGCTAGCAGATACGCAGTATTTT
CDR3: CASSLRIAGGLADTQYF

size: -
D: TRBD1
J: TRBJ1-3
V: TRBV11-1
DNA: TGTGCCAGCAGCTTCACCGGGCAGGGGGCAGTGAACACCATATATTTT
CDR3: CASSFTGQGAVNTIYF

size: -
D: -
J: TRBJ1-4
V: TRBV5-1
DNA: TGCGCCAGCAGTAGTAAGGCAACTAATGAAAAACTGTTTTTT
CDR3: CASSSKATNEKLFF

size: -
D: -
J: TRBJ1-4
V: TRBV7-2
DNA: TGTGCCAGCAGCTTTACTAGGGGTTGGGGAATTGGCGAAAAACTGTTTTTT
CDR3: CASSFTRGWGIGEKLFF

size: once
D: -
J: TRBJ1-6
V: TRBV27
DNA: TGTGCCAGCAGTTTATCGGGGGTTTCACCCCTCCACTTT
CDR3: CASSLSGVSPLHF

size: -
D: -
J: TRBJ1-2
V: TRBV6-5
DNA: TGTGCCAGCAGTTCCCCAGTGACTGGCTACACCTTC
CDR3: CASSSPVTGYTF

size: once
D: -
J: TRBJ2-3
V: TRBV7-9
DNA: TGTGCCAGCAGCCTAAGCTCGGGCGGCACAGATACGCAGTATTTT
CDR3: CASSLSSGGTDTQYF

size: -
D: -
J: TRBJ2-7
V: TRBV23-1
DNA: TGCGCCAGCAGTCACACCCCTACAGGGCTTAGGGAGCAGTACTTC
CDR3: CASSHTPTGLREQYF

size: -
D: -
J: TRBJ2-5
V: TRBV7-7
DNA: TGTGCCAGCAGCTTGCCGGGTGGGACCCAGTACTTC
CDR3: CASSLPGGTQYF

size: -
D: -
J: TRBJ1-6
V: TRBV7-9
DNA: TGTGCCAGCAGCTTATGGGAGGATTCACCCCTCCACTTT
CDR3: CASSLWEDSPLHF

size: once
D: -
J: TRBJ2-6
V: TRBV4-3
DNA: TGCGCCAGCAGCCAAGATGCACGTGGGGCCAACGTCCTGACTTTC
CDR3: CASSQDARGANVLTF

size: -
D: -
J: TRBJ2-2
V: TRBV29-1
DNA: TGCAGCTCCCGGGGGGTGGGAGGGGGAGGGATCACCGGGGAGCTGTTTTTT
CDR3: CSSRGVGGGGITGELFF

size: -
D: TRBD2
J: TRBJ2-5
V: TRBV29-1
DNA: TGCAGCACCGCCCGGGGGGGCGAAGAGACCCAGTACTTC
CDR3: CSTARGGEETQYF

size: -
D: -
J: TRBJ2-2
V: TRBV7-3
DNA: TGTGCCAGCAGCTTTGATATGGGGGAGCTGTTTTTT
CDR3: CASSFDMGELFF

size: -
D: -
J: TRBJ1-2
V: TRBV6-5
DNA: TGTGCCAGCAGCGACCGGCAGGGTGGCGGCTACACCTTC
CDR3: CASSDRQGGGYTF

size: -
D: TRBD1
J: TRBJ1-2
V: TRBV6-5
DNA: TGTGCCAGCAGTTACTCGGGACAGGTCGTCGCCTACACCTTC
CDR3: CASSYSGQVVAYTF

size: -
D: -
J: TRBJ1-3
V: TRBV9
DNA: TGTGCCAGCAGCGTAGAGGACCGTTACTCTGGAAACACCATATATTTT
CDR3: CASSVEDRYSGNTIYF

size: -
D: -
J: TRBJ1-2
V: TRBV6-1
DNA: TGTGCCAGCAGTGTGGAGGGTACAGCCCGAGGGACCTTC
CDR3: CASSVEGTARGTF

size: -
D: TRBD1
J: TRBJ2-5
V: TRBV19
DNA: TGTGCCAGTAGTATACCGGGACAGATAGAGACCCAGTACTTC
CDR3: CASSIPGQIETQYF

size: -
D: -
J: TRBJ1-1
V: TRBV29-1
DNA: TGCAGCGTTGGGGAATGGGGAGCTTTCTTT
CDR3: CSVGEWGAFF

size: -
D: TRBD2
J: TRBJ2-3
V: TRBV7-9
DNA: TGTGCCAGCAGCCACCCGAGGCGGGGGGGCTCGGATACGCAGTATTTT
CDR3: CASSHPRRGGSDTQYF

size: -
D: -
J: TRBJ2-6
V: TRBV7-2
DNA: TGTGCCAGCGGTTCTCCTGGGGCCAACGTCCTGACTTTC
CDR3: CASGSPGANVLTF

size: -
D: -
J: TRBJ2-1
V: TRBV5-6
DNA: TGTGCCAGCAGCTTGTTAGTGATGCGTGGAGTGGGGTCAAATGAGCAGTTCTTC
CDR3: CASSLLVMRGVGSNEQFF

size: -
D: TRBD2
J: TRBJ2-3
V: TRBV11-3
DNA: TGTGCCAGCAGCTTAGGCCGCTGGGCTAGCGGAAGCACAGATACGCAGTATTTT
CDR3: CASSLGRWASGSTDTQYF

size: -
D: -
J: TRBJ1-5
V: TRBV19
DNA: TGTGCCAGTAGTCTCCTCCGCGAAGCTGGTTCGTGGGTTCAGCCCCAGCATTTT
CDR3: CASSLLREAGSWVQPQHF

size: -
D: TRBD2
J: TRBJ2-7
V: TRBV7-2
DNA: TGTGCCAGCAGCTTAGGTGGCGGGGGGGCCGAGGGCTCCTACGAGCAGTACTTC
CDR3: CASSLGGGGAEGSYEQYF

size: -
D: -
J: TRBJ2-5
V: TRBV30
DNA: TGTGCCTGGAGTGTGTTCCAGAGAGAGACCCAGTACTTC
CDR3: CAWSVFQRETQYF

size: -
D: -
J: TRBJ2-4
V: TRBV5-1
DNA: TGCGCCAGCAGCGCAGGGGGGGCCAAAAACATTCAGTACTTC
CDR3: CASSAGGAKNIQYF

size: -
D: -
J: TRBJ2-1
V: TRBV7-9
DNA: TGTGCCAGCAGCTTAGGACTTGCCGATGAGCAGTTCTTC
CDR3: CASSLGLADEQFF

size: -
D: -
J: TRBJ2-5
V: TRBV6-1
DNA: TGTGCCAGCAGTGAGGGAGGGACAGTAGAGACCCAGTACTTC
CDR3: CASSEGGTVETQYF

size: -
D: -
J: TRBJ1-1
V: TRBV6-1
DNA: TGTGCCAGCAGTGTATCCGGGTTGAACACTGAAGCTTTCTTT
CDR3: CASSVSGLNTEAFF

size: -
D: -
J: TRBJ2-7
V: TRBV11-1
DNA: TGTGCCAGCAGCTGGTCGATGGTCGGGGAGCAGTACTTC
CDR3: CASSWSMVGEQYF

size: -
D: -
J: TRBJ1-5
V: TRBV19
DNA: TGTGCCAGTCGAGACTTGAGCAATCAGCCCCAGCATTTT
CDR3: CASRDLSNQPQHF

size: few
D: -
J: TRBJ2-1
V: TRBV19
DNA: TGTGCCAGTCAGGGGTGGGTTGACAATGAGCAGTTCTTC
CDR3: CASQGWVDNEQFF